The 30 T cell receptor beta chains below come from one sample, sequenced in a study of T cell responses to AZD1222 COVID-19 vaccine. The protocol was immunoSEQ multiplex PCR, while the TCRdb copy is restricted to in-frame clones and leaves out a portion. In the table there are about 98,000 clones, around 83% of which are singletons. Sequenced here: peripheral blood, sampled on day 0 of AZD1222 vaccination. The receptor source for this set is an adult in good health.

The V and J genes are TRBV11-2 and TRBJ2-5; 8 bases are shared with TRBD2. V lost 1 base and J lost 2; bases outside the gene matches: 6. The CDR3 contains 16 residues. Germline V lookup: CDR1 SGHAT, CDR2 FQNNGV. The CDR3 region is CASSLGGPSGQETQYF. The CDR3 nucleotides are TGTGCCAGCAGCTTAGGTGGCCCTAGCGGGCAAGAGACCCAGTACTTC.

This clone was counted at least ten times. The rearrangement joins TRBV7-9 to TRBJ2-7; D is perhaps TRBD2 (6 bases). The CDR3 runs 13 residues. The germline CDR1 and CDR2 sequences are SEHNR and FQNEAQ (reference sequence). Trimming left V 5 bases short and J 2 bases short, with 10 bases between. CDR3 DNA: TGTGCCAGCAGCCGCCGCGGGGCCTACGAGCAGTACTTC. Its translation is CASSRRGAYEQYF.

The CDR3: CASLPQGRPNEAFF. The CDR3, as DNA: TGTGCCAGCTTGCCGCAGGGGAGGCCAAATGAAGCTTTCTTT. V usage is TRBV5-4 and J usage is TRBJ1-1; TRBD1 is a possible D gene (6 bases). Trimming left V 7 bases short and J 7 bases short, with 20 bases between. The CDR3 contains 14 residues. Per germline, CDR1 SGHNT and CDR2 YYREEE (reference sequence).

The rearrangement links TRBV2 to TRBJ2-5; D possibly uses TRBD1 or TRBD2 (6 bases each). V was pared by 5 bases and J by 1 base, with 14 bases between. Germline V gene lookup returns CDR1 SNHLY and CDR2 FYNNEI. The CDR3 sequence is 15 residues long. CDR3 bases: TGTGCCAGCAGTTCCCGGAGGGGGTCCCAAGAGACCCAGTACTTC. Translating it yields CASSSRRGSQETQYF.

The gene calls are TRBV7-2 and TRBJ2-7, with a possible D match to TRBD2 (5 bases). The CDR3 contains 13 residues. V lost 5 bases and J lost 4, with 12 bases in between. The germline CDR1 and CDR2 sequences are SGHTA and FQGNSA. The CDR3 loop is CASSAIRGYEQYF. In DNA form, the CDR3 reads TGTGCCAGCAGCGCTATACGAGGGTACGAGCAGTACTTC.

This clone was counted a single time. The J gene is TRBJ2-2, the V gene TRBV21-1; the table gives TRBD1 as D, unverified against the DNA. TRBV21-1 is marked as a pseudogene. This CDR3 region has 13 residues. This chain's CDR3 is CPRDRTPTGELFF. The CDR3 region has the DNA TGTCCCCGGGACAGAACACCAACCGGGGAGCTGTTTTTT.

Comment on this clone: Germline is not matched at one junction end, which may reflect a read error. The chain couples TRBV7-7 to TRBJ2-3; 9 bases match TRBD1. This CDR3 has 15 amino acids. Germline V gives CDR1 SSHAT, CDR2 FNYEAQ (reference sequence). The CDR3 sequence: CASSLGGTGTDTQYF. The CDR3 coding sequence is TGTGCTAGCAGCTTAGGGGGGACAGGGACAGATACGCAGTATTTT.

The chain links TRBV6-5 to TRBJ2-1; tentatively, D is TRBD2 (5 bases). Germline loops: CDR1 MNHEY, CDR2 SVGAGI. This CDR3 region has 14 residues. V lost 8 bases to trimming and J lost 2 bases, with 13 bases between them. CDR3 sequence reads: CASSLGGPYNEQFF. DNA of the CDR3: TGTGCCAGCTCCTTGGGCGGGCCCTACAATGAGCAGTTCTTC.

A note on this clone: In the same sample, other DNA sequences code for this CDR3. This chain connects TRBV5-1 to TRBJ2-1, with TRBD1 identical over 7 bases. V shed 3 bases and J 1 base; nucleotides not matched to a gene: 1. This CDR3 has 14 residues. CDR1 and CDR2 (germline): SGHRS, YFSETQ. The CDR3 DNA is TGCGCCAGCAGCTCGGACAGGTCCTACAATGAGCAGTTCTTC. Its protein product is CASSSDRSYNEQFF.

This rearrangement joins TRBV4-2 to TRBJ1-2; D remains ambiguous. The germline V and J ends were trimmed by 0 bases and 6 bases, with 11 bases remaining between them. The CDR3 is made up of 14 amino acids. In germline, CDR1 is LGHNA, CDR2 YNFKEQ. The CDR3 DNA reads TGTGCCAGCAGCCAAGAGGGGTATGAGAATGGCTACACCTTC. It codes for CASSQEGYENGYTF.

This clone came up a few times. The chain couples TRBV7-2 to TRBJ2-1; a weak D match, TRBD2 (6 bases). Trimming left V 5 bases short and J 0 bases short, with 8 bases between. The CDR3 sequence is 14 residues long. The germline gives CDR1 SGHTA, CDR2 FQGNSA. CDR3 DNA: TGTGCCAGCAGCCCCGGGGGCTCCTACAATGAGCAGTTCTTC. Protein sequence: CASSPGGSYNEQFF.

A single count supports this clone. The V and J genes are TRBV6-5 and TRBJ1-5; 10 bases align to TRBD1. Germline V gene lookup returns CDR1 MNHEY and CDR2 SVGAGI. The CDR3 runs to 14 residues. The ends lost 4 bases at V and 4 bases at J; junction bases unmatched: 1. In nucleotides, the CDR3 is TGTGCCAGCAGTTCGGACAGGGGGAATCAGCCCCAGCATTTT. Translating it yields CASSSDRGNQPQHF.

The rearrangement uses TRBV5-6 and TRBJ1-2; D might be TRBD1 (6 bases). The germline V gene encodes CDR1 SGHDT and CDR2 YYEEEE. V dropped 4 bases and J dropped 0 bases, with 16 bases sitting between them. The CDR3 spans 16 residues. The DNA of the CDR3 is TGTGCCAGCAGCAACCTGGACAGAGGGCCTAACTATGGCTACACCTTC. Translation gives CASSNLDRGPNYGYTF.

For the CDR3, the DNA is TGTGCCACCCAACTAGCGGGAGGCCAAGAGACCCAGTACTTC. Translated: CATQLAGGQETQYF. The chain couples TRBV24-1 to TRBJ2-5, with 12 nucleotides matching TRBD2. V lost 9 bases to trimming and J lost 1 base; unmatched junction nucleotides: 2. Germline loops: CDR1 KGHDR, CDR2 SFDVKD. This CDR3 is built from 14 residues.

This chain joins TRBV11-2 and TRBJ2-7; D possibly corresponds to TRBD1 (6 bases). Germline lookup yields CDR1 SGHAT and CDR2 FQNNGV. CDR3 size: 15 residues. With 4 bases removed from V and 3 bases from J, the gap between germline ends came to 16 bases. In nucleotides, the CDR3 is TGTGCCAGCAGCTCAGACAGGTTGGACGTCTACGAGCAGTACTTC. It translates to CASSSDRLDVYEQYF.

The V and J genes are TRBV7-8 and TRBJ1-4, with D possibly matching TRBD1 (6 bases). Germline CDR1 SGHVS, CDR2 FQNEAQ. V was clipped by 5 bases and J by 10 bases, with 17 bases between them. The CDR3 covers 14 residues. CDR3 loop: CASSPRTDKGKLFF. The CDR3 region has the DNA TGTGCCAGCAGCCCCAGGACAGACAAGGGAAAACTGTTTTTT. Looking up the rest from reference TRBV7-8 and TRBJ1-4 gives the full variable domain: GAGVSQSPRYKVAKRGQDVALRCDPISGHVSLFWYQQALGQGPEFLTYFQNEAQLDKSGLPSDRFFAERPEGSVSTLKIQRTQQEDSAVYLCASSPRTDKGKLFFGSGTQLSVL.

This chain joins TRBV6-2 or TRBV6-3 and TRBJ1-5; 7 bases match TRBD1. V lost 5 bases, J lost 4 bases, and 5 bases stayed unmatched. This CDR3 contains 14 residues. CDR1 and CDR2 (germline): MNHEY, SVGEGT. CDR3 protein: CASSRQGGNQPQHF. In DNA, the CDR3 is TGTGCCAGCAGTCGACAGGGCGGGAATCAGCCCCAGCATTTT.

V and J are TRBV15 and TRBJ2-5; tentative D call: TRBD1 (6 bases). Germline V CDR1 and CDR2: LNHNV, YYDKDF (reference sequence). This CDR3 is 14 amino acids long. V shed 1 base and J shed 5 bases, with 11 bases lying between them. CDR3 sequence: CATSRGTGFETQYF. CDR3 nucleotides: TGTGCCACCAGCAGAGGAACAGGGTTTGAGACCCAGTACTTC. Variable domain in full (rest from reference TRBV15 and TRBJ2-5): DAMVIQNPRYQVTQFGKPVTLSCSQTLNHNVMYWYQQKSSQAPKLLFHYYDKDFNNEADTPDNFQSRRPNTSFCFLDIRSPGLGDTAMYLCATSRGTGFETQYFGPGTRLLVL.

The chain has TRBV19 and TRBJ1-2; 7 bases line up with TRBD1. This CDR3 region has 14 residues. The junction had 8 bases not matched to a gene; V was cut back by 3 bases and J by 7 bases. In germline, CDR1 is LNHDA, CDR2 SQIVND (reference sequence). The CDR3 protein is CASSMTGQVSGYTF. CDR3 DNA sequence: TGTGCCAGTAGTATGACAGGGCAAGTATCTGGCTACACCTTC.

The chain is built from TRBV28 and TRBJ1-6; 7 bases map to TRBD1. Losses at the gene ends were 6 bases for V and 6 bases for J; bases not matched to a gene: 11. Looked up from germline, CDR1 is MDHEN and CDR2 is SYDVKM. This CDR3 comprises 16 residues. CDR3 in DNA: TGTGCCAGCAGCCTCCATGACAGGGCTATTAATTCACCCCTCCACTTT. This translates into CASSLHDRAINSPLHF.

The chain carries TRBV12-3 or TRBV12-4 and TRBJ2-7; TRBD2 might be the D (5 bases). Trimming left V 5 bases short and J 4 bases short, with 6 bases between. The CDR3 contains 11 residues. The chain's CDR3 is CASSGGYEQYF. Written as DNA, the CDR3 is TGTGCCAGCAGTGGAGGTTACGAGCAGTACTTC.

The CDR3 nucleotides are TGTGCCAGCAGCTTAGAGGACAGAAGAGCTTTCTTT. Translating it yields CASSLEDRRAFF. The J gene is TRBJ1-1, the V gene TRBV7-2; a weak D match, TRBD1 (6 bases). Germline loops: CDR1 SGHTA, CDR2 FQGNSA. V was trimmed by 1 base and J by 10 bases, leaving 10 bases between them. The CDR3 covers 12 residues.

The chain recombines TRBV7-2 with TRBJ1-5; D is possibly TRBD1 (6 bases). Deletions cut 0 bases from V and 4 bases from J, with 10 bases between. Germline V gives CDR1 SGHTA, CDR2 FQGNSA. CDR3 length: 15 residues. The CDR3 region has the DNA TGTGCCAGCAGCTTAGCGGGGCAGGGGAATCAGCCCCAGCATTTT. Protein product: CASSLAGQGNQPQHF.

The chain carries TRBV11-3 and TRBJ2-1; weak D call: TRBD2 (6 bases). This CDR3 spans 15 amino acids. V was clipped by 3 bases and J by 9 bases, with 18 bases between them. From germline, CDR1 is SGHNT and CDR2 YENEEA. CDR3: CASSLGGGRDSEQFF. The CDR3 DNA is TGTGCCAGCAGCTTGGGGGGAGGCCGAGACAGTGAGCAGTTCTTC.

The chain links TRBV7-2 to TRBJ2-5; 9 nucleotides match TRBD1. The trim removed 5 bases at V and 4 bases at J, leaving 5 bases unmatched. The CDR3 runs 14 residues. Germline-derived CDR1 and CDR2 are SGHTA and FQGNSA. The CDR3 is CASSPTGGRETQYF. As DNA, the CDR3 is TGTGCCAGCAGCCCGACAGGGGGACGAGAGACCCAGTACTTC.

The chain uses TRBV28 and TRBJ2-3; no clear D. The CDR3 runs 12 residues. Germline V CDR1 and CDR2: MDHEN, SYDVKM. V shed 7 bases and J shed 4 bases, with 9 bases lying between them. CDR3: CASMAEADTQYF. The CDR3 nucleotides are TGTGCCAGCATGGCGGAAGCAGATACGCAGTATTTT.

The V gene is TRBV30, the J gene TRBJ1-3; 10 positions match TRBD1. There are 16 residues in the CDR3. Germline V gives CDR1 GTSNPN, CDR2 SVGIG (reference sequence). Trimming at V came to 3 bases and at J to 2 bases, leaving 7 bases not matched to a gene. CDR3 residues: CAWSGTGTGAGNTIYF. As DNA, the CDR3 is TGTGCCTGGAGCGGAACCGGGACAGGGGCTGGAAACACCATATATTTT.

This sequence joins TRBV29-1 and TRBJ1-2; no definite D call. This CDR3 contains 12 residues. The germline V gene has CDR1 SQVTM and CDR2 ANQGSEA. Trimming left V 4 bases short and J 4 bases short, with 10 bases between. This CDR3 reads CSVVENSYGYTF. The CDR3 DNA reads TGCAGCGTTGTCGAGAACAGCTATGGCTACACCTTC.

The genes are TRBV3-1 (or the pseudogene TRBV3-2) and TRBJ2-2; D may match TRBD1 or TRBD2 (6 bases each). The V gene's germline CDR1 is LGHDT and CDR2 YNNKEL (reference sequence). This CDR3 comprises 19 residues. V lost 3 bases to trimming and J lost 1 base, with 21 bases between them. The CDR3 nucleotides read TGTGCCAGCAGCCACCCGAGGGGGGTTGGTCAACAGAACACCGGGGAGCTGTTTTTT. Residues: CASSHPRGVGQQNTGELFF.

The chain has TRBV28 and TRBJ1-1, with D maybe TRBD1 (5 bases). The V gene lost 2 bases and the J gene lost 1 base, with 11 bases spanning the gap. The CDR3 runs 15 residues. Looked up from germline, CDR1 is MDHEN and CDR2 is SYDVKM. The CDR3 region has the DNA TGTGCCAGCAGTTTACCTGGGGGAGGGAACACTGAAGCTTTCTTT. It translates to CASSLPGGGNTEAFF.